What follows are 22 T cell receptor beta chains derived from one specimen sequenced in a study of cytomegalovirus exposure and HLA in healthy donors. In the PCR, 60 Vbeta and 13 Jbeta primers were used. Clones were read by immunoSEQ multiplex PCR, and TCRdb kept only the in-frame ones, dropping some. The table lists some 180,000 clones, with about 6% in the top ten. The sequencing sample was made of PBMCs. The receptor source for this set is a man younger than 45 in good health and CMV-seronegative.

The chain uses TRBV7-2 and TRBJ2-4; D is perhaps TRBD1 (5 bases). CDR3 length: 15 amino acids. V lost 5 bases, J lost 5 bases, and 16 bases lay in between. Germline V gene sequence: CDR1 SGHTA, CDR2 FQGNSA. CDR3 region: CASSPPGGHENIQYF. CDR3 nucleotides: TGTGCCAGCAGCCCCCCAGGCGGACATGAAAACATTCAGTACTTC.

The CDR3 loop is CASSQDLRGGVYNEQFF. The CDR3 nucleotides read TGTGCCAGCAGCCAAGATTTGCGGGGGGGGGTATACAATGAGCAGTTCTTC. The V call is TRBV4-2, the J call TRBJ2-1; 9 bases map to TRBD2. The CDR3 has 17 amino acids. V lost 0 bases and J lost 4; bases outside the gene matches: 7. The germline V gene encodes CDR1 LGHNA and CDR2 YNFKEQ.

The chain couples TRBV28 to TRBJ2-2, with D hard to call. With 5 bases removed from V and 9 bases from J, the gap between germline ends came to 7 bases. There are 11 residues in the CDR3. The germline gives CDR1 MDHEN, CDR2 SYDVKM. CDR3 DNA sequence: TGTGCCAGCAGTACACCCAGGGAGCTGTTTTTT. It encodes CASSTPRELFF.

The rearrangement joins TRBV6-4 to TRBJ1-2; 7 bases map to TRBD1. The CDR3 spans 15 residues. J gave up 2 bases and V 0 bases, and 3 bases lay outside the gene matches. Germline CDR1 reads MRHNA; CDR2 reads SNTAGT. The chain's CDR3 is CASSDSGTENYGYTF. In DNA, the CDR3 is TGTGCCAGCAGTGACTCGGGGACAGAAAACTATGGCTACACCTTC.

In nucleotides, the CDR3 is TGTGCCAGCGTGGGAGAGGATCAGCCCCAGCATTTT. It codes for CASVGEDQPQHF. This chain joins TRBV9 and TRBJ1-5; D is ambiguous. The V gene lost 7 bases and the J gene lost 5 bases, with 10 bases spanning the gap. CDR1 is SGDLS and CDR2 is YYNGEE in the germline V gene. The CDR3 sequence is 12 residues long.

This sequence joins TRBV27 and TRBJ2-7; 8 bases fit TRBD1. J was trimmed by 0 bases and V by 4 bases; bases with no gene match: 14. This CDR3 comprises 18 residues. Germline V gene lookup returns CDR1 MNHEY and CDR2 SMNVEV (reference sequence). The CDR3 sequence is CASSSLGTGWVSSYEQYF. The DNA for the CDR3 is TGTGCCAGCAGTTCCCTGGGGACAGGATGGGTTAGCTCCTACGAGCAGTACTTC.

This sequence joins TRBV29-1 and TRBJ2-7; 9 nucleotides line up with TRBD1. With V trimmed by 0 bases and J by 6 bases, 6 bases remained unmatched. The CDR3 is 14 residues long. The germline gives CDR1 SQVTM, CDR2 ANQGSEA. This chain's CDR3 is CSVEDPTGGGEQYF. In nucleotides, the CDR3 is TGCAGCGTTGAAGATCCGACAGGGGGTGGCGAGCAGTACTTC.

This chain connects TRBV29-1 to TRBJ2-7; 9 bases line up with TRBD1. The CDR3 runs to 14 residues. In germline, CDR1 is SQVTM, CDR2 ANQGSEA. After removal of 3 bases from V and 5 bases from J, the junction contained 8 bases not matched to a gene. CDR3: CSVDFGTGNHEQYF. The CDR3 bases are TGCAGCGTTGATTTCGGGACAGGGAACCACGAGCAGTACTTC.

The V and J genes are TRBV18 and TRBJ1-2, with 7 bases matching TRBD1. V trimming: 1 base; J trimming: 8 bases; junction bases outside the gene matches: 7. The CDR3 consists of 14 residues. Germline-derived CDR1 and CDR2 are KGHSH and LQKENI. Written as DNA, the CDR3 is TGTGCCAGCTCACCACAGGGGGCAACGCGCGGCTACACCTTC. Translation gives CASSPQGATRGYTF.

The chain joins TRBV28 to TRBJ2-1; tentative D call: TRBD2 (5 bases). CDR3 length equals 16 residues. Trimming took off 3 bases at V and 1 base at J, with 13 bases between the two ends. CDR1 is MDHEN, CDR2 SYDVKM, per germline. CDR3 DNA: TGTGCCAGCAGTTTCCCTTCTAGCTTGTCCTACAATGAGCAGTTCTTC. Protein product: CASSFPSSLSYNEQFF.

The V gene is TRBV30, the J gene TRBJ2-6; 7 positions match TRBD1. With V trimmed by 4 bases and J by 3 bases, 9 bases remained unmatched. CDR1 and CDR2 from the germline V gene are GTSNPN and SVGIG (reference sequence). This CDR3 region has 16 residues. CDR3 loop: CAWTPTWDSGANVLTF. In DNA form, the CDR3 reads TGTGCCTGGACCCCCACCTGGGACAGTGGGGCCAACGTCCTGACTTTC.

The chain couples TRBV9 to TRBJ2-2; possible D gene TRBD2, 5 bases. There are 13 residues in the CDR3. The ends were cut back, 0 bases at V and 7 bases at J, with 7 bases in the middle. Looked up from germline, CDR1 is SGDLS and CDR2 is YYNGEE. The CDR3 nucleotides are TGTGCCAGCAGCGTAGTCGGAGGCGGGGAGCTGTTTTTT. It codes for CASSVVGGGELFF.

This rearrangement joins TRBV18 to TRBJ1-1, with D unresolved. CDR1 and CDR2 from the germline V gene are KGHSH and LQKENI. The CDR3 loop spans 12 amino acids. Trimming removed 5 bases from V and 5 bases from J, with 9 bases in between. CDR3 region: CASSSGRTEAFF. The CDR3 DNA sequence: TGTGCCAGCTCATCTGGCAGAACTGAAGCTTTCTTT.

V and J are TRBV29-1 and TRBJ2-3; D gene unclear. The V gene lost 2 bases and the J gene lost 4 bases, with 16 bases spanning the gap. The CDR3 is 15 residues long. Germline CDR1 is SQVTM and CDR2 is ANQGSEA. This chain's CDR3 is CSVESFGQLPDTQYF. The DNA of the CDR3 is TGCAGCGTTGAAAGCTTTGGGCAGCTTCCAGATACGCAGTATTTT.

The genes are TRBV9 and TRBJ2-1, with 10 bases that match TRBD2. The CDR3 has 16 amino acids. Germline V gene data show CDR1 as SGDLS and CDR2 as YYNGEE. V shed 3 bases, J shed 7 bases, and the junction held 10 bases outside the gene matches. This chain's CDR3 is CASSADPGLAYNEQFF. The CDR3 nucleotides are TGTGCCAGCAGCGCCGATCCGGGACTAGCGTATAATGAGCAGTTCTTC.

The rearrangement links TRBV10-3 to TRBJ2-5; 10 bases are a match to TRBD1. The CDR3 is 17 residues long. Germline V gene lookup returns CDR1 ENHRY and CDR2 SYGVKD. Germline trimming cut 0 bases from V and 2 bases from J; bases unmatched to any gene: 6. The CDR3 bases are TGTGCCATCAGTGAGTCTACCCGGGACAGGGGTCAAGAGACCCAGTACTTC. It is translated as CAISESTRDRGQETQYF.

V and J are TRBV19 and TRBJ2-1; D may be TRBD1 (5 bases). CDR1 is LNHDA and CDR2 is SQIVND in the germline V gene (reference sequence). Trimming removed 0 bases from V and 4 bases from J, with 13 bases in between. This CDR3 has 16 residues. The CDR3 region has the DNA TGTGCCAGTAGTATAGATACCCTGCAGGGATACAATGAGCAGTTCTTC. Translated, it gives CASSIDTLQGYNEQFF.

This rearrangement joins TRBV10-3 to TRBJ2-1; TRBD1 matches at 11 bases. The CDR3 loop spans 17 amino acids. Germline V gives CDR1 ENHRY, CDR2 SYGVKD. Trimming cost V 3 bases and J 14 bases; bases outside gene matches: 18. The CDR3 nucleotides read TGTGCCATCAGTGACTCCGCATCACATGGGGCGGGACAGGGGGAGTTCTTC. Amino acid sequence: CAISDSASHGAGQGEFF.

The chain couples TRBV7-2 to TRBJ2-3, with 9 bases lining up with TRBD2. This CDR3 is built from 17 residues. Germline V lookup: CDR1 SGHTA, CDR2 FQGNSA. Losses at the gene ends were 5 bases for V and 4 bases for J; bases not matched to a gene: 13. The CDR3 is CASSTLGGGARPDTQYF. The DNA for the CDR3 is TGTGCCAGCAGCACCTTGGGCGGGGGGGCCCGACCAGATACGCAGTATTTT.

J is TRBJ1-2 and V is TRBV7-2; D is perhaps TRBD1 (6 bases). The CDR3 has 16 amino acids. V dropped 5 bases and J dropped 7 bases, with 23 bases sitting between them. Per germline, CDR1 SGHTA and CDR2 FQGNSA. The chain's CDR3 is CASSPAVGGYIGGYTF. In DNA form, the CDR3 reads TGTGCCAGCAGCCCCGCGGTAGGGGGATATATAGGTGGCTACACCTTC.

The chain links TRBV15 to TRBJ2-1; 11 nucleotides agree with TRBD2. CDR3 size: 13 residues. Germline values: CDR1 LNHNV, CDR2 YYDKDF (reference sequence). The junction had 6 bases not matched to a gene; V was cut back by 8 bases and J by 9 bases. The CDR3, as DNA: TGTGCCACCGGCCTAGCGGGAGGAAGTGAGCAGTTCTTC. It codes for CATGLAGGSEQFF.

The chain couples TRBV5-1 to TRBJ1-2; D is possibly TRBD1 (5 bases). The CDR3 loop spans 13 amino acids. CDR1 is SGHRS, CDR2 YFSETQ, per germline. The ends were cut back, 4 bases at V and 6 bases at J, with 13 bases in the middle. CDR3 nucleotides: TGCGCCAGCAGCCAACAGGAATCCGATGGCTACACCTTC. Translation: CASSQQESDGYTF.